The 21 T cell receptor beta chains below come from one sample, sequenced in a study of breast tumors, draining lymph nodes, adjacent tissues. Axillary draining lymph nodes of breast cancer patients supplied the node samples. One entry per CDR3 protein, called by TCRdb with MiXCR from the multiplex PCR reads. The sample holds approximately 280,000 distinct CDR3 sequences; 30% to 35% are singletons and the top ten take about 1%. The sequenced sample consisted of axillary lymph node tissue. All receptors come from a female donor with breast cancer. Some clones in this sample may be carry-over from other donors' samples.

This clonotype was found many times. Relative to the germline gene, one junction end is altered; a read error may explain this. This rearrangement joins TRBV7-7 to TRBJ2-5; TRBD2 might be the D (6 bases). Germline CDR1 and CDR2: SSHAT and FNYEAQ (reference sequence). The CDR3 loop spans 12 amino acids. In DNA form, the CDR3 reads TGTGCTAGCAGTTCGGAGGGGGAGACCCAGTACTTC. It codes for CASSSEGETQYF.

The genes are TRBV4-1 and TRBJ1-1; D might be TRBD1 (5 bases). The CDR3 sequence is 17 residues long. Germline loops: CDR1 MGHRA, CDR2 YSYEKL. Deletions cut 3 bases from V and 4 bases from J, with 21 bases between. CDR3 region: CASSHVVGGLRTTEAFF. CDR3 bases: TGCGCCAGCAGCCATGTAGTGGGGGGGTTGAGGACCACTGAAGCTTTCTTT.

Comments on this clonotype: A much larger clone lies one base from this, so it may be a read error. This chain uses TRBV7-9 with TRBJ1-6, with a possible D match to TRBD1 (6 bases). CDR1 and CDR2 (germline): SEHNR, FQNEAQ (reference sequence). Trimming pared 11 bases from V and 7 bases from J, leaving 21 bases between. The CDR3 spans 15 residues. The CDR3 is CAWSVLAGENSPLHF. The CDR3 nucleotides are TGTGCCTGGAGTGTACTAGCAGGGGAAAATTCACCCCTCCACTTT.

Points on this clonotype: The CDR3 carries no conserved terminal phenylalanine or tryptophan, so it likely arises from a read error. The chain carries TRBV10-3 and TRBJ1-4; unclear D gene. CDR1 and CDR2 from the germline V gene are ENHRY and SYGVKD. This CDR3 spans 13 amino acids. In DNA form, the CDR3 reads TGTGCCATCAGTGTCGAGGGATTTGAAAAGCTGTTTCTT. Translating gives CAISVEGFEKLFL.

The chain recombines TRBV5-1 with TRBJ2-1; 8 bases are shared with TRBD2. V trimming: 2 bases; J trimming: 4 bases; junction bases outside the gene matches: 14. CDR1 and CDR2 (germline): SGHRS, YFSETQ. The CDR3 is 18 residues long. For the CDR3, the DNA is TGCGCCAGCAGCTTTCTGGGACTAGTGGGCCCTCGGTACAATGAGCAGTTCTTC. The encoded protein is CASSFLGLVGPRYNEQFF.

Regarding this clonotype: This may stem from a read error, because a much larger clone lies one nucleotide away. The chain recombines TRBV20-1 with TRBJ2-7, with TRBD2 matching 13 bases. The CDR3 spans 16 residues. Germline-derived CDR1 and CDR2 are DFQATT and SNEGSKA (reference sequence). V dropped 5 bases and J dropped 3; count of bases not matched to a gene: 10. Here the CDR3 DNA reads TGCAGTGCTCGACTAGCGGGAGGATTTTCGGGCTACGAGCAGTACTTC. Residues: CSARLAGGFSGYEQYF.

Ten or more counts support this clonotype. The chain carries TRBV19 and TRBJ1-2; D not resolved. CDR3 length: 15 amino acids. Per the germline V gene, CDR1 is LNHDA and CDR2 is SQIVND (reference sequence). V dropped 10 bases and J dropped 1 base, with 19 bases sitting between them. CDR3 in amino acids: CATTPGVTVNYGYTF. In DNA form, the CDR3 reads TGTGCCACTACCCCCGGGGTAACTGTTAACTATGGCTACACCTTC.

Only a few counts were recorded for this clonotype. A much larger clone sits a single nucleotide away, making a read error possible. The DNA is omitted, as the CDR3 cannot be located on it reliably, and the CDR3 follows TCRdb's listing. The V call is TRBV9, the J call TRBJ2-1; TRBD1, the table's D call, was not compared with the DNA. Termini included, the CDR3 measures 15 amino acids. CDR1 and CDR2 (germline): SGDLS, YYNGEE. The CDR3 loop reads CASSVGRGNVDEPFF.

In the case of this clonotype: One base away lies a much larger clone, so this may be a sequencing read error. CDR3 in amino acids: CASSIEASGTTGELFF. CDR3 in DNA: TGTGCCAGTAGTATAGAAGCTAGCGGGACCACCGGGGAGCTGTTTTTT. This chain joins TRBV19 and TRBJ2-2; TRBD2 aligns across 9 bases. Germline V gene data show CDR1 as LNHDA and CDR2 as SQIVND (reference sequence). CDR3 size: 16 residues. The V and J ends lost 0 bases and 4 bases, in that order; junction bases with no gene match: 3.

Many counts were recorded for this clonotype. The chain uses TRBV2 and TRBJ1-3; TRBD1 is a possible D gene (6 bases). Germline CDR1 and CDR2: SNHLY and FYNNEI. Trimming removed 7 bases at V and 2 bases at J, with 9 bases between. This CDR3 region has 13 residues. Here the CDR3 DNA reads TGTGCCAGCACGGGGGCGGCTGGAAACACCATATATTTT. It codes for CASTGAAGNTIYF.

Details on this clonotype: Just one base apart from a much larger clone, this may be a read error. This chain links TRBV11-1 with TRBJ2-3; D not resolved. The CDR3 has 16 residues. Germline CDR1 is SGHAT and CDR2 is FQDESV (reference sequence). CDR3 DNA: TGTGCCAGCAGCCCCCGGAGACCCGAGCGCACAGATACGCACTATTTT. This sequence encodes CASSPRRPERTDTHYF.

In its sample, this clonotype was seen many times. J is TRBJ2-3 and V is TRBV5-6, with D perhaps being TRBD1 or TRBD2 (6 bases each). Per germline, CDR1 SGHDT and CDR2 YYEEEE. The CDR3 runs 13 residues. The V gene lost 7 bases and the J gene lost 4 bases, with 13 bases spanning the gap. CDR3 bases: TGTGCCAGCTTTTACGGGGGCCCAGATACGCAGTATTTT. This encodes CASFYGGPDTQYF.

This clonotype was seen ten or more times. The chain carries TRBV6-6 and TRBJ2-3; TRBD1 matches 8 bases. Germline V gene data show CDR1 as MNHNY and CDR2 as SVGAGI (reference sequence). The CDR3 contains 19 residues. The trim removed 2 bases at V and 2 bases at J, leaving 15 bases unmatched. This CDR3 reads CASSYPGTGNLIHTDTQYF. As DNA, the CDR3 is TGTGCCAGCAGTTACCCAGGGACAGGAAACCTAATACACACAGATACGCAGTATTTT.

This clonotype was detected only a few times. The chain's CDR3 is CSVEPTENIQYF. CDR3 DNA sequence: TGCAGCGTTGAACCGACAGAAAACATTCAGTACTTC. The chain couples TRBV29-1 to TRBJ2-4; possible D gene TRBD1, 5 bases. V gave up 2 bases and J gave up 5 bases, with 7 bases separating them. The CDR3 sequence is 12 residues long. Germline V gives CDR1 SQVTM, CDR2 ANQGSEA. Full variable domain (rest looked up from reference TRBV29-1 and TRBJ2-4): SAVISQKPSRDICQRGTSLTIQCQVDSQVTMMFWYRQQPGQSLTLIATANQGSEATYESGFVIDKFPISRPNLTFSTLTVSNMSPEDSSIYLCSVEPTENIQYFGAGTRLSVL.

In its sample, this clonotype was seen many times. DNA of the CDR3: TGCAGTGCTAGGGACCATCACCTCCAGGGGTCCGGGAATGAGCAGTTCTTC. Its translation is CSARDHHLQGSGNEQFF. The V and J genes are TRBV20-1 and TRBJ2-1; D is possibly TRBD1 (6 bases). This CDR3 is built from 17 residues. V was shortened by 3 bases and J by 7 bases, with 25 bases between the two germline ends. CDR1 and CDR2 (germline): DFQATT, SNEGSKA (reference sequence).

This clonotype was seen repeatedly, ten times or more. The V call is TRBV7-2, the J call TRBJ2-2; TRBD2 might be the D (5 bases). Germline lookup yields CDR1 SGHTA and CDR2 FQGNSA. Trimming left V 2 bases short and J 4 bases short, with 8 bases between. This CDR3 is 14 amino acids long. For the CDR3, the DNA is TGTGCCAGCAGCTTAAATCGGGGCACCGGGGAGCTGTTTTTT. Protein sequence: CASSLNRGTGELFF.

This clonotype was seen ten or more times. This rearrangement joins TRBV6-5 to TRBJ1-3; 8 bases are shared with TRBD1. V was pared by 4 bases and J by 4 bases, with 6 bases of the junction left unmatched. The CDR3 is made up of 15 amino acids. Germline CDR1 MNHEY, CDR2 SVGAGI. Written as DNA, the CDR3 is TGTGCCAGCAGTTTAAACAGGGGGTCAGGAAACACCATATATTTT. This gives the protein CASSLNRGSGNTIYF.

In this sample, this clonotype turned up many times. This chain connects TRBV11-2 to TRBJ2-2; 7 bases align to TRBD2. Germline V gene data show CDR1 as SGHAT and CDR2 as FQNNGV. V dropped 5 bases and J dropped 3; count of bases not matched to a gene: 12. The CDR3 runs to 17 residues. CDR3 amino acids: CASSRRHTGRYTGELFF. The CDR3 bases are TGTGCCAGCAGCCGAAGACATACCGGGAGGTACACCGGGGAGCTGTTTTTT.

In its sample, this clonotype was seen many times. The chain links TRBV25-1 to TRBJ2-7; 9 bases match TRBD1. CDR1 is MGHDK, CDR2 SYGVNS, per germline. Unmatched junction bases numbered 8, after V lost 5 bases and J lost 3 bases. This CDR3 has 15 amino acids. CDR3 amino acids: CASSHRGPQGYEQYF. The CDR3 DNA reads TGTGCCAGCAGTCACAGGGGGCCCCAAGGCTACGAGCAGTACTTC.

This sequence joins TRBV18 and TRBJ1-1; D unclear. This CDR3 region has 14 residues. The V and J ends lost 3 bases and 4 bases respectively, with 12 bases between them. Germline CDR1 KGHSH, CDR2 LQKENI. This CDR3 is CASSPGYRVTEAFF. The CDR3 DNA follows: TGTGCCAGCTCACCGGGATATAGGGTCACTGAAGCTTTCTTT.

The rearrangement uses TRBV6-5 and TRBJ2-3; D call uncertain. The V end was cut by 7 bases, the J end by 1 base, with 18 bases between. The CDR3 has 16 amino acids. Germline V gene sequence: CDR1 MNHEY, CDR2 SVGAGI. The CDR3 nucleotides read TGTGCCAGCACCCCCGGCCTTAGGTTGGGCACAGATACGCAGTATTTT. This translates into CASTPGLRLGTDTQYF.